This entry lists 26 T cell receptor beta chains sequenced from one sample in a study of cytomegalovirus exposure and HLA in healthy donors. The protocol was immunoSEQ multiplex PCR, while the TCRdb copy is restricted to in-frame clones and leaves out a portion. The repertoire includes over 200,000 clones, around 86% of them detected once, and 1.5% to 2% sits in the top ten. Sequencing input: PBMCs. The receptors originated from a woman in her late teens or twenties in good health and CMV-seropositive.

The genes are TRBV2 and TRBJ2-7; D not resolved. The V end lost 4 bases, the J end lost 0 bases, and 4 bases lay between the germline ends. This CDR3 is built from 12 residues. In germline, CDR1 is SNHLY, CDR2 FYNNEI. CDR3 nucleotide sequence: TGTGCCAGCAGTGTCCTCTCCTACGAGCAGTACTTC. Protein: CASSVLSYEQYF.

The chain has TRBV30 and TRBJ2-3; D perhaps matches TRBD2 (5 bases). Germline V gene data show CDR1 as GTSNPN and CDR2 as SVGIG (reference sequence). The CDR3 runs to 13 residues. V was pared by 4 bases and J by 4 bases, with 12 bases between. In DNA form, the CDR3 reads TGTGCCTGGACTCCTTCGAGGGCAGATACGCAGTATTTT. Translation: CAWTPSRADTQYF. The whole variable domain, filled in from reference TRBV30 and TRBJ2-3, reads SQTIHQWPATLVQPVGSPLSLECTVEGTSNPNLYWYRQAAGRGLQLLFYSVGIGQISSEVPQNLSASRPQDRQFILSSKKLLLSDSGFYLCAWTPSRADTQYFGPGTRLTVL.

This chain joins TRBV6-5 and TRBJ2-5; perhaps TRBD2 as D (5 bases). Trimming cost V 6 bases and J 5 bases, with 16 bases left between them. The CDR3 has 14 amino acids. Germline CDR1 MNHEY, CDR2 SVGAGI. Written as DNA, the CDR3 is TGTGCCAGCAGACTCGACCCAAGAGGGGAGACCCAGTACTTC. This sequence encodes CASRLDPRGETQYF.

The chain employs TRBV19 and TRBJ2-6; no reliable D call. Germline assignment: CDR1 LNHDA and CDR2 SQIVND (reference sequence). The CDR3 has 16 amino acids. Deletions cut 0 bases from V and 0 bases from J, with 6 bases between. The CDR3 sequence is CASSIDLFSGANVLTF. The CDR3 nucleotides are TGTGCCAGTAGTATAGATCTCTTCTCTGGGGCCAACGTCCTGACTTTC.

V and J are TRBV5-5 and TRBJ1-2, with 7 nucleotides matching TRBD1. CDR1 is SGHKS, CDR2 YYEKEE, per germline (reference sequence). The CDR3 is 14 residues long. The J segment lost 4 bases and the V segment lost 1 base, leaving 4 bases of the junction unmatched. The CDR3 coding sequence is TGTGCCAGCAGCTTGCCAGGGGGACTCTATGGCTACACCTTC. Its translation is CASSLPGGLYGYTF.

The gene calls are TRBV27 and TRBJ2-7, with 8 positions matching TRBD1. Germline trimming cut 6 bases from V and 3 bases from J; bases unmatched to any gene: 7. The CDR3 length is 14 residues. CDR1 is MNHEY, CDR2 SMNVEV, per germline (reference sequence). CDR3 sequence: CASRPTGTGYEQYF. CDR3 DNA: TGTGCCAGCAGGCCGACCGGGACAGGCTACGAGCAGTACTTC.

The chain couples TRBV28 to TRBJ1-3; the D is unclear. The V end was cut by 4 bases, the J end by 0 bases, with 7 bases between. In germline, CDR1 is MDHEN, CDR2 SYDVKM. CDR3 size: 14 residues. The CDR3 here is CASSSLISGNTIYF. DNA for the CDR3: TGTGCCAGCAGTTCACTTATCTCTGGAAACACCATATATTTT.

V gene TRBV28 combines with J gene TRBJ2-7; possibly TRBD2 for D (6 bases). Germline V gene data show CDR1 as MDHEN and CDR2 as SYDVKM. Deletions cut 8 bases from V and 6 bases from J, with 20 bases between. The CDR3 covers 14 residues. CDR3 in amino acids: CASGWRGNFGEQYF. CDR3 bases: TGTGCCAGCGGTTGGCGGGGAAATTTTGGCGAGCAGTACTTC.

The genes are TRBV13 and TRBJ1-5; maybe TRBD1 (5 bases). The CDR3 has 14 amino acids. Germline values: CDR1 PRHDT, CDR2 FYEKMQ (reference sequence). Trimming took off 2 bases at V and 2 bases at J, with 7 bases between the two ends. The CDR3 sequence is CASSLQGGNQPQHF. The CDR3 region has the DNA TGTGCCAGCAGCTTACAGGGTGGCAATCAGCCCCAGCATTTT. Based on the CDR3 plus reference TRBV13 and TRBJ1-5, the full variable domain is AAGVIQSPRHLIKEKRETATLKCYPIPRHDTVYWYQQGPGQDPQFLISFYEKMQSDKGSIPDRFSAQQFSDYHSELNMSSLELGDSALYFCASSLQGGNQPQHFGDGTRLSIL.

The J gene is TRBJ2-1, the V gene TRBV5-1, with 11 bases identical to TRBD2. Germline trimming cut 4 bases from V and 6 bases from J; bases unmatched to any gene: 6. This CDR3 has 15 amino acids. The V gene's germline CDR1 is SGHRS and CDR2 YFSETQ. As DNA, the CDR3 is TGCGCCAGCAGCGAACTAGCGGGAGTAGGCAATGAGCAGTTCTTC. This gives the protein CASSELAGVGNEQFF.

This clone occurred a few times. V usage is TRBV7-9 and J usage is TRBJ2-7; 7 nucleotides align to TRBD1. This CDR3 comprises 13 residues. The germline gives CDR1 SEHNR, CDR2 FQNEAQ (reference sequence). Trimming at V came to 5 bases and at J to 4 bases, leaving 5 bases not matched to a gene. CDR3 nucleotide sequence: TGTGCCAGCAGCCAGGGGGACGGGTACGAGCAGTACTTC. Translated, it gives CASSQGDGYEQYF.

CDR3 sequence reads: CASSVSGGSYNEQFF. The CDR3 nucleotides read TGTGCCAGCAGTGTAAGCGGGGGTTCCTACAATGAGCAGTTCTTC. This rearrangement joins TRBV2 to TRBJ2-1; 8 bases fit TRBD2. The CDR3 is made up of 15 amino acids. V was clipped by 4 bases and J by 1 base; unmatched bases: 3. The V gene's germline CDR1 is SNHLY and CDR2 FYNNEI.

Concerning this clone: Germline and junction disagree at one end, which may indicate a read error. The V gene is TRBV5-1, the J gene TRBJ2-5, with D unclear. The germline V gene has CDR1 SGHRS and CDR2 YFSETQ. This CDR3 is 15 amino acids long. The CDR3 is CASRLVSGPQETQYF. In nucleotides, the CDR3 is TGCGCCAGCAGGTTGGTCTCCGGTCCGCAAGAGACCCAGTACTTC.

Here the CDR3 DNA reads TGTGCCAGCAGTTCCATATCGACACCTAATCAGCCCCAGCATTTT. Translation: CASSSISTPNQPQHF. The gene calls are TRBV28 and TRBJ1-5; D unresolved. Germline V CDR1 and CDR2: MDHEN, SYDVKM. V lost 4 bases and J 4 bases, leaving 14 bases between the germline ends. This CDR3 is 15 amino acids long.

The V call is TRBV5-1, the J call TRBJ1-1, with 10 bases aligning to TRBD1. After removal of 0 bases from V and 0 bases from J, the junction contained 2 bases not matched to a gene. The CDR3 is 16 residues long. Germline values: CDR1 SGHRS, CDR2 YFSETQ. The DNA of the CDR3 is TGCGCCAGCAGCTTGGGTGGGACAGGGGTGAACACTGAAGCTTTCTTT. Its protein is CASSLGGTGVNTEAFF.

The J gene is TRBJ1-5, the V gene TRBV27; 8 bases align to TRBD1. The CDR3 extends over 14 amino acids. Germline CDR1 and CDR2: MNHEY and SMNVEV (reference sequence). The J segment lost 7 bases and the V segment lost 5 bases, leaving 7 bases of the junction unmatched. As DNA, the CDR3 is TGTGCCAGCAGTCCCGGACAGGGACGACAGCCCCAGCATTTT. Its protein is CASSPGQGRQPQHF.

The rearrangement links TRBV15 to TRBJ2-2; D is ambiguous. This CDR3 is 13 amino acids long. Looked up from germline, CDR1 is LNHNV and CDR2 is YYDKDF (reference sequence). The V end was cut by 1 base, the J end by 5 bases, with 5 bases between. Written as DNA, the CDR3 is TGTGCCACCAGCAGAGTGGAGACCGGGGAGCTGTTTTTT. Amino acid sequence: CATSRVETGELFF.

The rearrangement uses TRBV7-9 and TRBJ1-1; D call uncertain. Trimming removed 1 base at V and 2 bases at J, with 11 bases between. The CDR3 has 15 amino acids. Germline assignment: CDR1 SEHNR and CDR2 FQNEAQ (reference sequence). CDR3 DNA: TGTGCCAGCAGCTTAGTGGGCGGACTTAACACTGAAGCTTTCTTT. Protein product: CASSLVGGLNTEAFF.

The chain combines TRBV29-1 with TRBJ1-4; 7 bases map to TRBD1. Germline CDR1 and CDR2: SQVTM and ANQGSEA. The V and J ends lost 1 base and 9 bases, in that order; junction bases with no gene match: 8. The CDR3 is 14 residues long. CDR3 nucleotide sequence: TGCAGCGTTGAAGTCGTGGGGACAGACAAAAAACTGTTTTTT. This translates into CSVEVVGTDKKLFF. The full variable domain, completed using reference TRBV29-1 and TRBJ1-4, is SAVISQKPSRDICQRGTSLTIQCQVDSQVTMMFWYRQQPGQSLTLIATANQGSEATYESGFVIDKFPISRPNLTFSTLTVSNMSPEDSSIYLCSVEVVGTDKKLFFGSGTQLSVL.

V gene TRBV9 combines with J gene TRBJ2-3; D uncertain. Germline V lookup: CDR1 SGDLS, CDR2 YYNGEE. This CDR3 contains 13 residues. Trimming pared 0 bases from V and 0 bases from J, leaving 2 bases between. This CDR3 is CASSVASTDTQYF. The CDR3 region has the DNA TGTGCCAGCAGCGTAGCTAGCACAGATACGCAGTATTTT.

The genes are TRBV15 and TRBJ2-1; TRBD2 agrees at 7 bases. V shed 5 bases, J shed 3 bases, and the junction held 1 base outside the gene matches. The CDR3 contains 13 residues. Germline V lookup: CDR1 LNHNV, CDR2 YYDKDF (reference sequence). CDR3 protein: CATSAGVYNEQFF. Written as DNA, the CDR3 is TGTGCCACCAGCGCGGGGGTCTACAATGAGCAGTTCTTC.

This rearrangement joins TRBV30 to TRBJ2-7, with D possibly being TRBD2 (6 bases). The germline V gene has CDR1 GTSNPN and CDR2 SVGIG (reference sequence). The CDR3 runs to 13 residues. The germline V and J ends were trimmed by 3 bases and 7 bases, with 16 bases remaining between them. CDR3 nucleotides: TGTGCCTGGAGCCCCCGGGGGAGAGAAGAGCAGTACTTC. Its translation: CAWSPRGREEQYF. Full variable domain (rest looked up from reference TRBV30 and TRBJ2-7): SQTIHQWPATLVQPVGSPLSLECTVEGTSNPNLYWYRQAAGRGLQLLFYSVGIGQISSEVPQNLSASRPQDRQFILSSKKLLLSDSGFYLCAWSPRGREEQYFGPGTRLTVT.

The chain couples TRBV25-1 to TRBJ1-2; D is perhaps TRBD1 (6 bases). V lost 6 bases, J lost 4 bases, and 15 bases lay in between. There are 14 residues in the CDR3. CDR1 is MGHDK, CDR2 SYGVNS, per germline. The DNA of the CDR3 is TGTGCCAGCAGATCGGCGGGGGGCGGCTATGGCTACACCTTC. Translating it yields CASRSAGGGYGYTF.

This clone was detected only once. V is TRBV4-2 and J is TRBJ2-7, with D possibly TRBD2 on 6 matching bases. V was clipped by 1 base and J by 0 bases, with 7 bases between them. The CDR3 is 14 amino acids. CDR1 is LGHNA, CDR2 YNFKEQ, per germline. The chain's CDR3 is CASSQGGDSYEQYF. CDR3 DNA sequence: TGTGCCAGCAGCCAAGGGGGGGACTCCTACGAGCAGTACTTC.

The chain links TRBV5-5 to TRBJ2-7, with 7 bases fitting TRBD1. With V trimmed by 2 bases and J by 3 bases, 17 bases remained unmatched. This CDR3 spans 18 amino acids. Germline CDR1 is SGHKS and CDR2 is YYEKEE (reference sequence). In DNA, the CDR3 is TGTGCCAGCAGCTTAACTCGTACAGGGGCCGAACCAGGCTACGAGCAGTACTTC. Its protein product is CASSLTRTGAEPGYEQYF.

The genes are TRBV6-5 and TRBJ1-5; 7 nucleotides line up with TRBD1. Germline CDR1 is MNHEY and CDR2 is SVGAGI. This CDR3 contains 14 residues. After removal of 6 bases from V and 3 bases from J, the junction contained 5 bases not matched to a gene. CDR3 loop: CASSPGQFNQPQHF. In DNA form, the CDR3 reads TGTGCCAGCAGCCCGGGACAGTTCAATCAGCCCCAGCATTTT.